One sample yielded the 14 T cell receptor beta chains listed below, sequenced in a study of blood T cell repertoires in COVID-19 (dated by TCRdb to 2018 to 2021). Libraries were made using the immunoSEQ multiplex PCR assay. TCRdb retrieved this table from immuneACCESS and kept in-frame rearrangements only. Not all clones are present; in checked studies, unresolved V genes account for under half, and no reason is known for the remainder. The sample table shows 64,000 or so clones, and around 85% are seen once. The top ten hold roughly 10% of the sample. The material sequenced was peripheral blood. All receptors come from a human donor in a cohort sampled during active COVID-19.

The chain uses TRBV15 and TRBJ1-2, with 8 positions matching TRBD1. V lost 2 bases and J lost 3; bases outside the gene matches: 5. Germline-derived CDR1 and CDR2 are LNHNV and YYDKDF (reference sequence). The CDR3 length is 15 residues. CDR3 region: CATSRTGQGHYGYTF. The CDR3 coding sequence is TGTGCCACCAGCAGAACCGGACAGGGCCACTATGGCTACACCTTC.

The chain links TRBV6-1 to TRBJ2-7; a weak D match, TRBD1 (5 bases). The V end lost 3 bases, the J end lost 0 bases, and 12 bases lay between the germline ends. The CDR3 covers 15 residues. Germline V CDR1 and CDR2: MNHNS, SASEGT. Here the CDR3 reads CASSDRQLSSYEQYF. The CDR3 coding sequence is TGTGCCAGCAGTGACCGACAGTTAAGCTCCTACGAGCAGTACTTC.

The genes are TRBV11-2 and TRBJ1-2; TRBD1 matches 7 bases. The junction had 7 bases not matched to a gene; V was cut back by 1 base and J by 8 bases. CDR1 is SGHAT and CDR2 is FQNNGV in the germline V gene. This CDR3 region has 14 residues. CDR3 in amino acids: CASSLATGEGGYTF. The CDR3, as DNA: TGTGCCAGCAGCTTAGCTACAGGGGAAGGAGGCTACACCTTC.

The chain carries TRBV3-1 (or the pseudogene TRBV3-2) and TRBJ1-6; 8 nucleotides align to TRBD1. The V gene's germline CDR1 is LGHDT and CDR2 YNNKEL (reference sequence). The CDR3 covers 16 residues. V lost 8 bases and J lost 10; bases outside the gene matches: 16. The CDR3 protein is CASASMRPGGYSPLHF. The CDR3 bases are TGTGCCAGCGCATCCATGAGACCAGGGGGCTACTCACCCCTCCACTTT.

The CDR3 bases are TGTGCCAGCATACTCCCTTCCACCGGGGAGCTGTTTTTT. As protein: CASILPSTGELFF. The chain joins TRBV28 to TRBJ2-2; D gene uncertain. The germline gives CDR1 MDHEN, CDR2 SYDVKM. CDR3 length: 13 amino acids. V lost 7 bases and J lost 4, with 10 bases in between.

The chain joins TRBV24-1 to TRBJ2-3; TRBD2 is a possible D gene (6 bases). This CDR3 region has 16 residues. Trimming took off 5 bases at V and 2 bases at J, with 16 bases between the two ends. Germline CDR1 is KGHDR and CDR2 is SFDVKD. The CDR3 sequence is CATSGGEARNTDTQYF. DNA for the CDR3: TGTGCCACCAGTGGGGGGGAGGCGCGGAACACAGATACGCAGTATTTT.

V and J are TRBV4-2 and TRBJ1-1; D possibly corresponds to TRBD1 (6 bases). The CDR3 has 17 amino acids. The germline V and J ends were trimmed by 4 bases and 0 bases, with 18 bases remaining between them. The germline V gene encodes CDR1 LGHNA and CDR2 YNFKEQ. In DNA, the CDR3 is TGTGCCAGCAGCCCGTTTTCAAACGAGGGGGTGAACACTGAAGCTTTCTTT. Translated, it gives CASSPFSNEGVNTEAFF.

The V and J genes are TRBV11-3 and TRBJ2-3; TRBD2 agrees at 14 bases. Germline CDR1 and CDR2: SGHNT and YENEEA. V lost 0 bases and J lost 7; bases outside the gene matches: 6. This CDR3 has 17 residues. The CDR3 sequence is CASSLDGTSGRRNTQYF. CDR3 in DNA: TGTGCCAGCAGCTTAGACGGGACTAGCGGGAGAAGAAATACGCAGTATTTT.

The chain has TRBV18 and TRBJ2-7; 7 bases fit TRBD2. The junction had 8 bases not matched to a gene; V was cut back by 3 bases and J by 0 bases. Germline V gives CDR1 KGHSH, CDR2 LQKENI. CDR3 length equals 16 residues. CDR3 coding DNA: TGTGCCAGCTCACCGGCCTCGGGCGGGAGCTCCTACGAGCAGTACTTC. This translates into CASSPASGGSSYEQYF.

This clone showed up many times. The rearrangement uses TRBV24-1 and TRBJ2-2; 8 nucleotides align to TRBD1. The CDR3 sequence is 17 residues long. V gave up 4 bases and J gave up 3 bases; unmatched junction bases: 9. Germline-derived CDR1 and CDR2 are KGHDR and SFDVKD. The CDR3 nucleotides are TGTGCCACCAGTGACCCGCGGACAGGGCTGGACACCGGGGAGCTGTTTTTT. This sequence encodes CATSDPRTGLDTGELFF.

This clone was recorded once. This chain joins TRBV5-4 and TRBJ2-6, with 7 bases identical to TRBD1. Germline assignment: CDR1 SGHNT and CDR2 YYREEE (reference sequence). V dropped 4 bases and J dropped 1; count of bases not matched to a gene: 5. The CDR3 contains 16 residues. The CDR3 region has the DNA TGTGCCAGCAGCATAGGGGGCTTATCTGGGGCCAACGTCCTGACTTTC. Translating gives CASSIGGLSGANVLTF.

V is TRBV11-2 and J is TRBJ2-2; 8 nucleotides agree with TRBD2. Germline trimming cut 5 bases from V and 6 bases from J; bases unmatched to any gene: 11. The CDR3 runs to 16 residues. Germline CDR1 SGHAT, CDR2 FQNNGV. CDR3 DNA: TGTGCCAGCAGCCCCGGGAGCGGGAGTCTGGCCGGGGAGCTGTTTTTT. Its protein is CASSPGSGSLAGELFF.

This chain links TRBV7-9 with TRBJ2-7, with D unclear. The length of the CDR3 is 12 residues. In germline, CDR1 is SEHNR, CDR2 FQNEAQ (reference sequence). Trimming removed 3 bases at V and 6 bases at J, with 9 bases between. The CDR3 bases are TGTGCCAGCAGCTTCTCCATCGGCGAGCAGTACTTC. This encodes CASSFSIGEQYF.

The V gene is TRBV18, the J gene TRBJ2-5; tentative D call: TRBD2 (6 bases). The V end lost 3 bases, the J end lost 5 bases, and 13 bases lay between the germline ends. Germline lookup yields CDR1 KGHSH and CDR2 LQKENI. This CDR3 has 14 residues. The CDR3, as DNA: TGTGCCAGCTCACCTTCACGGGAGTCGGAGACCCAGTACTTC. Translating gives CASSPSRESETQYF.